Shown below are 11 T cell receptor beta chains from a single sample sequenced in a study of identical twins. Each CDR3 protein gets one entry after TCRdb re-called the 5' RACE reads with MiXCR. Seen here are about 660,000 distinct CDR3 sequences, 8.5% to 9% observed once, and the top ten hold approximately 0.96%. The data also belong to a second study, concerning yellow fever vaccine responses in identical twins.

The sample taken for sequencing was PBMCs. The receptors were gathered from a woman between 18 and 30 years old in good health.

The V call is TRBV6-2 or TRBV6-3, the J call TRBJ2-1, with TRBD1 matching over 10 bases. Germline V lookup: CDR1 MNHEY, CDR2 SVGEGT. The CDR3 length is 17 residues. Trimming removed 0 bases from V and 3 bases from J; junction bases left unmatched: 5. The CDR3 DNA sequence: TGTGCCAGCAGTTACTCGAGGGGGACAGGGGACTACAATGAGCAGTTCTTC. Its translation: CASSYSRGTGDYNEQFF.

Many counts were recorded for this clonotype. The gene calls are TRBV9 and TRBJ2-3, with 8 bases matching TRBD1. Per germline, CDR1 SGDLS and CDR2 YYNGEE. This CDR3 is built from 17 residues. V lost 0 bases and J lost 0; bases outside the gene matches: 6. For the CDR3, the DNA is TGTGCCAGCAGCGTAGACAGGGGGACCTCTAGCACAGATACGCAGTATTTT. This codes for CASSVDRGTSSTDTQYF.

The chain employs TRBV14 and TRBJ2-7; D gene uncertain. The germline V gene encodes CDR1 SGHDN and CDR2 FVKESK. The V end lost 6 bases, the J end lost 0 bases, and 9 bases lay between the germline ends. The CDR3 contains 13 residues. The CDR3 sequence is CASSKMSSYEQYF. In nucleotides, the CDR3 is TGTGCCAGCAGTAAGATGAGCTCCTACGAGCAGTACTTC. Complete variable domain (other parts from reference TRBV14 and TRBJ2-7): EAGVTQFPSHSVIEKGQTVTLRCDPISGHDNLYWYRRVMGKEIKFLLHFVKESKQDESGMPNNRFLAERTGGTYSTLKVQPAELEDSGVYFCASSKMSSYEQYFGPGTRLTVT.

This clonotype was counted ten times or more. The chain combines TRBV5-1 with TRBJ2-1; D perhaps matches TRBD2 (6 bases). Germline V gene data show CDR1 as SGHRS and CDR2 as YFSETQ. The CDR3 consists of 15 residues. V dropped 1 base and J dropped 4 bases, with 12 bases sitting between them. The CDR3 region is CASSLSSGVYNEQFF. The CDR3 coding sequence is TGCGCCAGCAGCTTGTCATCGGGAGTGTACAATGAGCAGTTCTTC.

This clonotype turned up a few times. V and J are TRBV28 and TRBJ2-7; 8 bases fit TRBD2. The CDR3 is made up of 19 amino acids. Per the germline V gene, CDR1 is MDHEN and CDR2 is SYDVKM. J was trimmed by 0 bases and V by 7 bases; bases with no gene match: 20. The CDR3 bases are TGTGCCAGCACCGCCAGTGGACTAGCTGGAGGGCAGAGCTCCTACGAGCAGTACTTC. Amino acids: CASTASGLAGGQSSYEQYF.

This clonotype has just a few counts. The V call is TRBV12-3 or TRBV12-4, the J call TRBJ2-4; no definite D call. The CDR3 extends over 12 amino acids. Deletions cut 6 bases from V and 1 base from J, with 4 bases between. The CDR3 protein is CASREAKNIQYF. The CDR3 DNA reads TGTGCCAGCAGGGAGGCCAAAAACATTCAGTACTTC.

V is TRBV6-1 and J is TRBJ2-3; 8 positions match TRBD2. The germline gives CDR1 MNHNS, CDR2 SASEGT. The J segment lost 0 bases and the V segment lost 6 bases, leaving 8 bases of the junction unmatched. CDR3 length equals 16 residues. The CDR3, as DNA: TGTGCCAGCAGCGGGGGGGGGGCCCGAAGCACAGATACGCAGTATTTT. It translates to CASSGGGARSTDTQYF.

This clonotype was observed at least ten times. One end of the junction is discordant with germline, which a read error may explain. CDR3 protein: CASSLLVPTTGNDF. The CDR3 DNA reads as TGTGCCAGCAGCTTATTGGTCCCTACCACAGGGAATGACTTC. This chain uses TRBV7-9 with TRBJ2-7; possible D gene TRBD1, 6 bases. Germline V CDR1 and CDR2: SEHNR, FQNEAQ (reference sequence). The CDR3 is 14 amino acids.

This clonotype turned up a few times. The chain employs TRBV6-5 and TRBJ2-1; a weak D match, TRBD2 (6 bases). The CDR3 is 14 residues long. V was clipped by 2 bases and J by 13 bases, with 18 bases between them. Germline values: CDR1 MNHEY, CDR2 SVGAGI. The DNA for the CDR3 is TGTGCCAGCAGTTACGGCCGAGGGGACGCGGGACAGTTCTTC. Protein: CASSYGRGDAGQFF.

V gene TRBV12-3 or TRBV12-4 combines with J gene TRBJ1-3; unclear D gene. The V gene lost 6 bases and the J gene lost 0 bases, with 9 bases spanning the gap. The CDR3 has 14 amino acids. Written as DNA, the CDR3 is TGTGCCAGCAGGGTAGCGTTCTCTGGAAACACCATATATTTT. Protein sequence: CASRVAFSGNTIYF.

This clonotype was counted ten times or more. The chain joins TRBV7-3 to TRBJ2-2; possible D gene TRBD1, 6 bases. The CDR3 is made up of 18 amino acids. Trimming stripped 0 bases from V and 6 bases from J, with 20 bases between. Per the germline V gene, CDR1 is SGHTA and CDR2 is FQGTGA. The CDR3 reads CASSLTGTGYDRPGELFF. The CDR3 DNA is TGTGCCAGCAGCTTAACGGGAACAGGGTATGACCGCCCCGGGGAGCTGTTTTTT.